These T cell receptor beta chains were read from a single sample in a study of T cells after yellow fever vaccination. TCRdb re-derived calls from the 5' RACE reads in MiXCR, one entry per CDR3 protein. The data show 300,000 to 350,000 distinct CDR3 sequences, about 10% seen once. This material consisted of CD4+ T cells sorted from PBMCs, taken 45 days after the yellow fever booster vaccination. The receptors originated from a man in his late teens or twenties who received the YFV17D yellow fever vaccine. The CDR3 runs from the conserved cysteine through the conserved F or W. Fields, in order: clone size, V gene, D gene, J gene, CDR3 DNA, CDR3 protein. A D gene is named only where the DNA matches it firmly. Only part of the rows carry a size: once, few, many, or a class if the clone is expanded.

few	TRBV7-9	-	TRBJ1-4	TGTGCCAGCAGCTTATCCCAGGCGCCTCTAAATGAAAAACTGTTTTTT	CASSLSQAPLNEKLFF
many	TRBV4-3	-	TRBJ1-4	TGCGCCAGCAGCCAAGAGGGAGCACGGTGGGCAAAACTGTTTTTT	CASSQEGARWAKLFF
-	TRBV10-3	-	TRBJ2-5	TGTGCCATCAGTGAGCCCTGGGGGACCCAGTACTTC	CAISEPWGTQYF
few	TRBV7-9	-	TRBJ2-7	TGTGCCGGCAGCGACCAACTTACAGGGAGTGGGTCCTACGAGCAGTACTTC	CAGSDQLTGSGSYEQYF
few	TRBV7-9	-	TRBJ1-1	TGTGCCAGCAGCTTAGTGGCGGGCTGGGGAGCTTTCTTT	CASSLVAGWGAFF
many	TRBV29-1	TRBD1	TRBJ2-4	TGCAGCGTTGCGGTTGGACAGGGCGGCATTCAGTACTTC	CSVAVGQGGIQYF
-	TRBV7-7	-	TRBJ2-1	TGTGCCAGCAGCTTAGGACACCCCAACGCGGGGAACAATGAGCAGTTCTTC	CASSLGHPNAGNNEQFF
-	TRBV5-1	TRBD2	TRBJ2-3	TGCGCCAGCAGCTTTGGGACTAGCGGGTCCGTAGATACGCAGTATTTT	CASSFGTSGSVDTQYF
few	TRBV12-3/TRBV12-4	-	TRBJ1-3	TGTGCCAGCAGTTTATTTCACGGCTCTGGAAACACCATATATTTT	CASSLFHGSGNTIYF
few	TRBV5-1	TRBD1	TRBJ2-3	TGCGCCAGCAGCTCCGGACAGGGGGCCCCAGATACGCAGTATTTT	CASSSGQGAPDTQYF
-	TRBV7-2	TRBD2	TRBJ2-5	TGTGCCAGCAGCTTAGGGGGGACTAGAGCCCCAGAGACCCAGTACTTC	CASSLGGTRAPETQYF
few	TRBV7-2	-	TRBJ2-4	TGTGCCAGCAGCTCGGCCTCTGAAAACATTCAGTACTTC	CASSSASENIQYF
-	TRBV18	-	TRBJ2-1	TGTGCCAGCTCACGTACAGTCACCAATGAGCAGTTCTTC	CASSRTVTNEQFF
few	TRBV27	TRBD1	TRBJ2-3	TGTGCCAGCAGTTTATTAGGGGGCAGGACAGATACGCAGTATTTT	CASSLLGGRTDTQYF
-	TRBV7-8	-	TRBJ1-1	TGTGCCAGCAGCCTGACCCAGGCTTCTGAAGCTTTCTTT	CASSLTQASEAFF
many	TRBV7-9	-	TRBJ1-6	TGTGCCAGCAGCTTTTCCCAGGATTCACCCCTCCACTTT	CASSFSQDSPLHF
-	TRBV7-2	TRBD2	TRBJ2-4	TGTGCCAGCAGCCCCGGACTAGCGGGTCCCAAAACGTCTCAGTACTTC	CASSPGLAGPKTSQYF
-	TRBV5-6	-	TRBJ1-2	TGTGCCAGCAGCCCCGGACAGATGAATGGCTACACCTTC	CASSPGQMNGYTF
-	TRBV5-1	-	TRBJ1-6	TGCGCCAGCAGCTTGGAGTCGACGTATAATTCACCCCTCCACTTT	CASSLESTYNSPLHF
few	TRBV21-1	-	TRBJ2-6	TGTGCCAGCATCGACAGGGCTGGGGCCAACGTCCTGACTTTC	CASIDRAGANVLTF
few	TRBV3-1	-	TRBJ2-7	TGTGCCAGCAGCGGGGCGGTGGTCTCCTACGAGCAGTACTTC	CASSGAVVSYEQYF
-	TRBV4-2	TRBD2	TRBJ2-5	TGTGCCAGCAGCCAAGGGGTAGCGGGGGGCTTTTACCAAGAGACCCAGTACTTC	CASSQGVAGGFYQETQYF
-	TRBV15	-	TRBJ2-1	TGTGCCACCAGCAAAGAGACTGAGCAGTTCTTC	CATSKETEQFF
few	TRBV2	-	TRBJ1-4	TGTGCCAGCAAGACTGAGAGCCTTGGAGGAAAACTGTTTTTT	CASKTESLGGKLFF
few	TRBV5-1	TRBD1	TRBJ1-1	TGCGCCAGCAGCTTAGGGGGCAGGGGTGAAGCTTTCTTT	CASSLGGRGEAFF
many	TRBV3-1	TRBD1	TRBJ2-1	TGTGCCAGCAGCCAAGCAGGGGGCATTGAGCAGTTCTTC	CASSQAGGIEQFF
-	TRBV30	-	TRBJ1-4	TGTGCCTGGAGTGTAGACAGTAATAATGAAAAACTGTTTTTT	CAWSVDSNNEKLFF
many	TRBV7-9	-	TRBJ1-6	TGTGCCAGCAGCGTAGAGGGACCCCTCCACTTT	CASSVEGPLHF
-	TRBV9	-	TRBJ2-5	TGTGCCAGCAGCGTAGCCCCAACGGGGACCCAGTACTTC	CASSVAPTGTQYF
few	TRBV3-1	-	TRBJ1-5	TGTGCCAGCAGCCAAGGAATGCCAGGGGGCAATCAGCCCCAGCATTTT	CASSQGMPGGNQPQHF
many	TRBV4-2	-	TRBJ2-7	TGTGCCAGCAGCCAAGAGAAAGCTAAAACCTACGAGCAGTACTTC	CASSQEKAKTYEQYF
many	TRBV5-4	-	TRBJ2-1	TGTGCCAGCAGCCCCCTGGGGGGGCTCCATGAGCAGTTCTTC	CASSPLGGLHEQFF
-	TRBV29-1	TRBD1	TRBJ1-2	TGCAGCGTTGGGACAGGGGAGGACTATGGCTACACCTTC	CSVGTGEDYGYTF
few	TRBV6-5	-	TRBJ1-1	TGTGCCAGCAGTTTCCCTTGGGGGGAAGCTTTCTTT	CASSFPWGEAFF
-	TRBV7-9	TRBD1	TRBJ1-4	TGTGCCAGCAGCCTATATCCGGGACAGGGGAATGAAAAACTGTTTTTT	CASSLYPGQGNEKLFF
few	TRBV2	-	TRBJ2-1	TGTGCCAGCAGAGACAGGGCGGGAAATGAGCAGTTCTTC	CASRDRAGNEQFF
few	TRBV20-1	-	TRBJ2-5	TGCAGTGCTAGTTGGGAGACCCAGTACTTC	CSASWETQYF
-	TRBV7-9	TRBD1	TRBJ1-1	TGTGCCAGCAGCCAAGACGGACAGGAGAACACTGAAGCTTTCTTT	CASSQDGQENTEAFF
-	TRBV10-3	TRBD2	TRBJ2-5	TGTGCCATCTCTATAGCGGGGGGGATTCAAGAGACCCAGTACTTC	CAISIAGGIQETQYF
many	TRBV6-5	-	TRBJ1-6	TGTGCCAGCAGTTCCAATTCACCCCTCCACTTT	CASSSNSPLHF
few	TRBV10-3	TRBD1	TRBJ1-1	TGTGCCATCAGGAGACAGGGGATAGCAACTGAAGCTTTCTTT	CAIRRQGIATEAFF
-	TRBV20-1	TRBD1	TRBJ1-1	TGCAGTGCTAGTTTATGGACAGGGCCCACTGAAGCTTTCTTT	CSASLWTGPTEAFF
many	TRBV20-1	-	TRBJ1-3	TGCAGTGCTAGTAGGTTTTCCTCTGGAAACACCATATATTTT	CSASRFSSGNTIYF
-	TRBV5-1	TRBD2	TRBJ2-1	TGCGCCAGCAGCTTGGAGCGGGGGGGCTCCTACAATGAGCAGTTCTTC	CASSLERGGSYNEQFF
few	TRBV29-1	TRBD2	TRBJ2-2	TGCAGCGTTGCGGGGACTACCTACAACGCCGGGGAGCTGTTTTTT	CSVAGTTYNAGELFF
few	TRBV15	-	TRBJ1-5	TGTGCCACCAGCTCCCTCTACCGGGCAGCGCAGCCCCAGCATTTT	CATSSLYRAAQPQHF
few	TRBV20-1	TRBD1	TRBJ2-5	TGCAGTGCTAGAGATGGGACAGGGGAAGGGGGGACCCAGTACTTC	CSARDGTGEGGTQYF
-	TRBV25-1	-	TRBJ1-1	TGTGCCAGCAGTGATACGGGACTGGAAGCTTTCTTT	CASSDTGLEAFF